The 4 T cell receptor beta chains below all came from one sample that was sequenced in a study of cytomegalovirus exposure and HLA in healthy donors. The PCR was carried out with 60 Vbeta primers and 13 Jbeta primers. The data were produced by immunoSEQ multiplex PCR, yet TCRdb's version contains in-frame clones alone and is incomplete. The repertoire has about 100,000 clones, 84% of them found once; the top ten carry roughly 1.2%. Sequencing was carried out using PBMCs. All receptors come from a woman aged 18-29 years in good health and CMV-seronegative.

The J gene is TRBJ1-2, the V gene TRBV5-1; TRBD1 might be the D (6 bases). V dropped 1 base and J dropped 4 bases, with 8 bases sitting between them. Per the germline V gene, CDR1 is SGHRS and CDR2 is YFSETQ. The CDR3 is 13 amino acids. CDR3 bases: TGCGCCAGCAGCTTGCAGGGGATCTATGGCTACACCTTC. Its protein is CASSLQGIYGYTF. Variable domain in full (rest from reference TRBV5-1 and TRBJ1-2): KAGVTQTPRYLIKTRGQQVTLSCSPISGHRSVSWYQQTPGQGLQFLFEYFSETQRNKGNFPGRFSGRQFSNSRSEMNVSTLELGDSALYLCASSLQGIYGYTFGSGTRLTVV.

The chain carries TRBV19 and TRBJ2-1, with D possibly being TRBD2 (5 bases). CDR3 length: 14 amino acids. The germline V gene has CDR1 LNHDA and CDR2 SQIVND (reference sequence). Between the trimmed V and J ends, which lost 6 bases and 4 bases, there was a span of 13 bases. CDR3 nucleotide sequence: TGTGCCAGTAGCCGCAGCGGCCGTTACAATGAGCAGTTCTTC. It yields the protein CASSRSGRYNEQFF.

In this sample, this clone turned up once. This sequence joins TRBV2 and TRBJ1-4, with D perhaps TRBD1 (5 bases). CDR3 length: 13 amino acids. Looked up from germline, CDR1 is SNHLY and CDR2 is FYNNEI. Deletions cut 8 bases from V and 8 bases from J, with 15 bases between. CDR3 loop: CASVRGILEKLFF. The CDR3 coding sequence is TGTGCCAGCGTGCGGGGGATCTTGGAAAAACTGTTTTTT.

On this clone itself: An end of the junction does not agree with germline; a read error may underlie this. The J gene is TRBJ2-7, the V gene TRBV7-9, with 9 bases aligning to TRBD1. The germline gives CDR1 SEHNR, CDR2 FQNEAQ (reference sequence). CDR3 size: 15 residues. The chain's CDR3 is CASSSAAGTGPPPHF. Written as DNA, the CDR3 is TGTGCCAGCAGCTCAGCGGCCGGGACAGGGCCTCCTCCACACTTC.